The clone carrying this TCR beta chain occurred a few times. What it binds is not known. 13 Jbeta primers and 60 Vbeta primers were used for the PCR. Assay: immunoSEQ multiplex PCR; the TCRdb copy retains only in-frame clones and omits some. This sample carries roughly 200,000 clones, roughly 10% of them seen once, and the ten largest clones take 1% to 1.5%. The sample originates from a study of cytomegalovirus exposure and HLA in healthy donors. Study observations and caveats: In vitro confirmation showed three CMV-associated chains to be CMV antigen specific. V- and J-gene trimming in TCR beta was tied to a missense DCLRE1C variant by an analysis performed later.

V dropped 6 bases and J dropped 1 base, with 5 bases sitting between them. CDR1 and CDR2 from the germline V gene are MNHNY and SVGAGI (reference sequence). This CDR3 comprises 12 residues. The sample consisted of PBMCs. This TCR was sampled from a woman aged 25 to 39 in good health and CMV-seropositive. This chain uses TRBV6-6 with TRBJ2-3; D gene ambiguous. The CDR3 loop reads CASSQGTDTQYF. CDR3 coding DNA: TGTGCCAGCAGCCAGGGCACAGATACGCAGTATTTT.